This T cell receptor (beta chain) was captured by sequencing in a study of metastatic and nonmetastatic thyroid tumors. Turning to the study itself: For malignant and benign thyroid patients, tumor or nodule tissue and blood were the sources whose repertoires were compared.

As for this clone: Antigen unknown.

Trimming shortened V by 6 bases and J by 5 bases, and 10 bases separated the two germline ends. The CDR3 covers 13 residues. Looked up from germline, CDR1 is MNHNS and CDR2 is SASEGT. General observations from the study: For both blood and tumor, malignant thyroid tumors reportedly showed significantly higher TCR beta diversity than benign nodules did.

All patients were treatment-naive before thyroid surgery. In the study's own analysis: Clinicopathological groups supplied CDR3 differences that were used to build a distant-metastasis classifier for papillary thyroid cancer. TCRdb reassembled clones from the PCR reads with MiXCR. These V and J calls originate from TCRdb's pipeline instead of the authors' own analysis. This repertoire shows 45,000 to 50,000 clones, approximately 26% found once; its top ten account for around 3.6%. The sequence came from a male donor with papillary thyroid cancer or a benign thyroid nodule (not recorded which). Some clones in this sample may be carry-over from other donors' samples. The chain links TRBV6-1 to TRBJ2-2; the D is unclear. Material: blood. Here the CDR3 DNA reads TGTGCCAGCAGAGATAGACTTACCGGGGAGCTGTTTTTT. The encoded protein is CASRDRLTGELFF.